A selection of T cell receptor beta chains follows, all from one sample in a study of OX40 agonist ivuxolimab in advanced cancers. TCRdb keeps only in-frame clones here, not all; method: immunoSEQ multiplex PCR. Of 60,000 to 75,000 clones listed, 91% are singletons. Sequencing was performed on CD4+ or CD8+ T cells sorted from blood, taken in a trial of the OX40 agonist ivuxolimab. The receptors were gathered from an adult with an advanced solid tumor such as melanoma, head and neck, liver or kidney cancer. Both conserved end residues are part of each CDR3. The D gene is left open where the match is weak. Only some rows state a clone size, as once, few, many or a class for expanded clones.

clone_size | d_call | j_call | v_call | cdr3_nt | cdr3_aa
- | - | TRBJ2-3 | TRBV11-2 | TGTGCCAGCAGCTTAGGGTACTGGTCAGATACGCAGTATTTT | CASSLGYWSDTQYF
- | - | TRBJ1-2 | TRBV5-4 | TGTGCCGACACGACCGACCCGGGGGGCGGGCAGGGCTACACCTTC | CADTTDPGGGQGYTF
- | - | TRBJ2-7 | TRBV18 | TGTGCCAGCTCACCTGGGTTCCGGGACCTAAGCTCCTACGAGCAGTACTTC | CASSPGFRDLSSYEQYF
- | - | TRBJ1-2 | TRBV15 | TGTGCCACCAGCAGGCAACAGGGCGCTTATGGCTACACCTTC | CATSRQQGAYGYTF
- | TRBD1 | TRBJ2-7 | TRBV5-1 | TGCGCCAGCAGCGCCCCGGGACAGCCCTACGAGCAGTACTTC | CASSAPGQPYEQYF
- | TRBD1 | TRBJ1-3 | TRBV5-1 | TGCGCCAGCAGCTTGGACAGGGGAAGATCTGGAAACACCATATATTTT | CASSLDRGRSGNTIYF
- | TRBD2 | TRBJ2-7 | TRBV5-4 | TGTGCCAGCAGCGAAACTAGCGGGAACTACGAGCAGTACTTC | CASSETSGNYEQYF
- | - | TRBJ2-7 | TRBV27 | TGTGCCAGCAGCCAGCAACCCAGTTACGAGCAGTACTTC | CASSQQPSYEQYF
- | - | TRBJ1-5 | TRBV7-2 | TGTGCCAGCAGCTTAGGACCGGGAGGCAATCAGCCCCAGCATTTT | CASSLGPGGNQPQHF
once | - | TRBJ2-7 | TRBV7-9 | TGTGCCAGCCTCAGTTTAGCGGACGAGCAGTACTTC | CASLSLADEQYF
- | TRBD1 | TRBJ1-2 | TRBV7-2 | TGTGCCAGCAGCTTTAGGGACAGACCCTATGGCTACACCTTC | CASSFRDRPYGYTF
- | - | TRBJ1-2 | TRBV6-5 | TGTGCCAGCAGTTACTCGGGAGGGGCAAATGGCTACACCTTC | CASSYSGGANGYTF
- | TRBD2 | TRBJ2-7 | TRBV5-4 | TGTGCCAGCGGGCGGGGGGGTAGCGGGAGCTCCTACGAGCAGTACTTC | CASGRGGSGSSYEQYF
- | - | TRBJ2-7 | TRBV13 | TGTGCCAGCAGCTTAGCCTCACGGGGGCGTCTAAGCTCCTACGAGCAGTACTTC | CASSLASRGRLSSYEQYF
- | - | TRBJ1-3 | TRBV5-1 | TGCGCCAGCAGCTTGGCCTCAGGGGTTGGAAACACCATATATTTT | CASSLASGVGNTIYF
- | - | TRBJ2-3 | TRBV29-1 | TGCAGCTCTAGCCGGGGCACAGATACGCAGTATTTT | CSSSRGTDTQYF
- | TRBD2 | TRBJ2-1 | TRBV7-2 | TGTGCCAGCAGCTCCCGTCTAGCGGGAGGGGATGAGCAGTTCTTC | CASSSRLAGGDEQFF
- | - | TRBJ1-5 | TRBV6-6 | TGTGCCAGCAGGACAGATAGCAATCAGCCCCAGCATTTT | CASRTDSNQPQHF
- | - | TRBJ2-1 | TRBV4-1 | TGCGCCAGCAGCCCTCAGGACGGACACAATGAGCAGTTCTTC | CASSPQDGHNEQFF
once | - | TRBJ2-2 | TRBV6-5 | TGTGCCAGCACCACAATCCGGGCCGGGGAGCTGTTTTTT | CASTTIRAGELFF
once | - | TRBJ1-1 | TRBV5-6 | TGTGCCAGCAGCCGCAGGGGACCTGAAGCTTTCTTT | CASSRRGPEAFF
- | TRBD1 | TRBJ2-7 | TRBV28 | TGTGCCAGCAGTTTACCGGACAGGGGTTCGAAGCAGTACTTC | CASSLPDRGSKQYF
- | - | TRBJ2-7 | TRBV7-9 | TGTGCCAGCAGCTTCTTCGGGAGAGAAGCCTACGAGCAGTACTTC | CASSFFGREAYEQYF
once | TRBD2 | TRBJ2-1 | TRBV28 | TGTGCCAGCAGTTTCCCTGGGGTAGCGGGGTCCAATGAGCAGTTCTTC | CASSFPGVAGSNEQFF
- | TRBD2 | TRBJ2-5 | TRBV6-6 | TGTGCCAGCCGACCCGGGGGGGTCCAAGAGACCCAGTACTTC | CASRPGGVQETQYF
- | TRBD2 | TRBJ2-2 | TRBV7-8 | TGTGCCAGCAGCTTAGTTCGGCGGGAGGTCTCCGGGGAGCTGTTTTTT | CASSLVRREVSGELFF
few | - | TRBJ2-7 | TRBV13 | TGTGCCAGCAGCTTAATCGGCCTCACCTACGAGCAGTACTTC | CASSLIGLTYEQYF
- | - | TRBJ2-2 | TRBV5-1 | TGCGCCAGCAGCTTGGTTGGGCCGGGCACCGGGGAGCTGTTTTTT | CASSLVGPGTGELFF
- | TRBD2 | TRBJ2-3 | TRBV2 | TGTGCCAGCAGGGAGTCTAGCGGGAGGGATACGCAGTATTTT | CASRESSGRDTQYF
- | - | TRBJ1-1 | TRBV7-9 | TGTGCCAGCAACCCCGGGACACCGGGATCCACTGAAGCTTTCTTT | CASNPGTPGSTEAFF
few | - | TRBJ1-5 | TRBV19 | TGTGCCAGTAGTATCGGGCGGACTAGCAATCAGCCCCAGCATTTT | CASSIGRTSNQPQHF
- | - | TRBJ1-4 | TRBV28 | TGTGCCAGCAGTGTCCAGGTTGCAACTAATGAAAAACTGTTTTTT | CASSVQVATNEKLFF
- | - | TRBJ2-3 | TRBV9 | TGTGCCAGCAGCGCGAGACCGAGCACAGATACGCAGTATTTT | CASSARPSTDTQYF
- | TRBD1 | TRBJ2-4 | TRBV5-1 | TGCGCCAGCAGCTTGGTGGGACAGGGAGAAACCAAAAACATTCAGTACTTC | CASSLVGQGETKNIQYF
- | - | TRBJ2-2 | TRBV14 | TGTGCCAGCAGCCTAGAAAACACCGGGGAGCTGTTTTTT | CASSLENTGELFF
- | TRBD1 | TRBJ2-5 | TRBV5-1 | TGCGCCAGCAGCCGCGACAGGGGAGAGACCCAGTACTTC | CASSRDRGETQYF
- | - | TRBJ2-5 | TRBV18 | TGTGCCAGCTCACCACCAGGGATGGAGACCCAGTACTTC | CASSPPGMETQYF
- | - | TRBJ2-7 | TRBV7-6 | TGTACCAGCAGCTTATCCGGGAGAGCCTACGAGCAGTACTTC | CTSSLSGRAYEQYF
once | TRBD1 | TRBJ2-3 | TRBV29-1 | TGCAGCGGTGTGGACAGGGGTTTTGGTACGCAGTATTTT | CSGVDRGFGTQYF
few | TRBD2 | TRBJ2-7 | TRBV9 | TGTGCCAGCAGCGTAGTTCCGGCGGGGGGCGAGCAGTACTTC | CASSVVPAGGEQYF